This T cell receptor (beta chain) is drawn from a study of blood T cell repertoires in COVID-19. The table came from immunoSEQ multiplex PCR; TCRdb's copy has only in-frame clones and leaves some out. Found here are roughly 40,000 clones, approximately 80% of them singletons; the top ten hold under 9%. There are 12 residues in the CDR3. The germline CDR1 and CDR2 sequences are SNHLY and FYNNEI. V was pared by 8 bases and J by 3 bases, with 10 bases between. The sequenced sample consisted of peripheral blood. The receptor's source is a man between 65 and 79 years old with active or convalescent COVID-19. The chain is built from TRBV2 and TRBJ2-5; possible D gene TRBD2, 5 bases. The CDR3 here is CASGPGKETQYF. DNA for the CDR3: TGTGCCAGCGGGCCGGGGAAAGAGACCCAGTACTTC.